The clone carrying this TCR beta chain was seen more than once but under ten times. This entry is derived from a study of identical twins. Trimming left V 8 bases short and J 7 bases short, with 6 bases between. The CDR3 totals 10 residues. Germline values: CDR1 MNHEY, CDR2 SVGEGT. TCRdb independently ran MiXCR on the 5' RACE reads; one entry per CDR3 protein. The sample carries 350,000 to 600,000 distinct CDR3 sequences, more than 13% recorded once. These data were likewise used in another study, on yellow fever vaccine responses in identical twins.

Sequencing input: CD4+ T cells sorted from blood. The gene calls are TRBV6-2 or TRBV6-3 and TRBJ2-1; weak D call: TRBD2 (6 bases). The sequence was obtained from a woman between 18 and 29 years old in good health. The CDR3 protein is CASAGNEQFF. DNA of the CDR3: TGTGCCAGCGCGGGAAATGAGCAGTTCTTC.